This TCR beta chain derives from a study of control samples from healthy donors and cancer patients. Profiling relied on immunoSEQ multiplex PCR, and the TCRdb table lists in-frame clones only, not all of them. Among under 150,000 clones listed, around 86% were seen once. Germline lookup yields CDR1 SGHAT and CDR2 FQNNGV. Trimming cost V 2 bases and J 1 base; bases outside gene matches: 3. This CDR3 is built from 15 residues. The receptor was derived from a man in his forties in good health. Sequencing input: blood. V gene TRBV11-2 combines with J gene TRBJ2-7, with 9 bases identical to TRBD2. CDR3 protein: CASSLQRGASYEQYF. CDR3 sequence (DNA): TGTGCCAGCAGCTTACAGCGGGGGGCTTCCTACGAGCAGTACTTC.